Here is one T cell receptor beta chain with its context. Its target is unknown. The sample originates from a study of monozygotic twins with inflammatory bowel disease. The CDR3 is 16 amino acids. The germline V gene encodes CDR1 KGHSH and CDR2 LQKENI. General study findings and limits: Subtypes among T cells remained indistinguishable.

TCRdb reprocessed the 5' RACE reads and reports one entry per CDR3 protein, with no DNA. The listing records 350,000 to 550,000 distinct CDR3 sequences. The chain uses TRBV18 and TRBJ2-1; no DNA is available, so the TRBD1 call from TCRdb remains unchecked. Input material: blood. This TCR was recovered from a human donor with ulcerative colitis or Crohn's disease, or a healthy co-twin of an affected twin (not recorded which). CDR3 in amino acids: CASSGSGTRLYNEQFF.